The 5 T cell receptor beta chains reported below all come from one sample, sequenced in a study of human T cells and chemical hapten exposure. Documented time point: pre-sensitization, week 0. This sample's treatment: therapeutic diphenylcyclopropenone sensitization with weekly scalp DPC. From the RACE reads, TCRdb called clonotypes with MiXCR, one entry per CDR3 protein. The repertoire holds roughly 380,000 distinct CDR3 sequences, with 5.1% as singletons. Sequencing was performed on whole blood, taken in connection with sensitization to the hapten diphenylcyclopropenone (DPC). The receptors here all came from a woman aged 50 to 65 with alopecia areata. Some clones in this sample may be carry-over from other donors' samples.

This clonotype was detected only a few times. The chain combines TRBV27 with TRBJ1-5; D perhaps matches TRBD1 (6 bases). Germline CDR1 is MNHEY and CDR2 is SMNVEV (reference sequence). This CDR3 is built from 13 residues. V lost 2 bases and J lost 9, with 11 bases in between. CDR3 DNA sequence: TGTGCCAGCAGTTTAAACAGGGTAGCGCCCCAGCATTTT. Its protein is CASSLNRVAPQHF.

This clonotype was observed at least ten times. The V gene is TRBV1, the J gene TRBJ2-7; the DNA was not compared with TRBD2, the D call given in the table. TRBV1 is flagged as a pseudogene. CDR3 length: 15 residues. The CDR3 DNA is TGCACCAGCAGCCAAGTGGCTAGCGGAGGGGAGGAGCAGTACTTC. Protein product: CTSSQVASGGEEQYF.

This clonotype showed up many times. The chain combines TRBV27 with TRBJ1-6; a possible D gene is TRBD1 (5 bases). Germline-derived CDR1 and CDR2 are MNHEY and SMNVEV (reference sequence). V was cut by 6 bases and J by 3 bases, with 9 bases left in between. The length of the CDR3 is 14 residues. The CDR3 DNA is TGTGCCAGCAGGGGGGGTCTCTATAATTCACCCCTCCACTTT. Translating it yields CASRGGLYNSPLHF.

This clonotype came up many times. The rearrangement joins TRBV20-1 to TRBJ2-7, with 10 bases that match TRBD1. The CDR3 is made up of 15 amino acids. The germline V gene encodes CDR1 DFQATT and CDR2 SNEGSKA (reference sequence). After removal of 7 bases from V and 5 bases from J, the junction contained 14 bases not matched to a gene. This chain's CDR3 is CSVTTRDRGIHEQYF. DNA for the CDR3: TGCAGTGTTACAACCCGGGACAGGGGAATCCACGAGCAGTACTTC.

This clonotype was counted many times. V usage is TRBV29-1 and J usage is TRBJ1-1; possible D gene TRBD1, 5 bases. This CDR3 comprises 14 residues. V was pared by 7 bases and J by 4 bases, with 19 bases between. CDR1 is SQVTM, CDR2 ANQGSEA, per germline. CDR3 bases: TGCAGCGCCGTGGGGACCCAGACGAGCACTGAAGCTTTCTTT. This codes for CSAVGTQTSTEAFF.